One and the same sample provided the 24 T cell receptor beta chains below, sequenced in a study of CD8 T cells in Susac syndrome. RNA amounts of 0.5 to 1 ug underwent reverse transcription with random hexamers. TCRdb ran MiXCR on the immunoSEQ multiplex PCR reads and lists one entry per CDR3 protein. There are some 180,000 distinct CDR3 sequences in the sample; about 95% occur only once, and 0.08% to 0.11% lies in the top ten. Sequencing was performed on CD4+ T cells from PBMCs. The receptors come from a human donor in good health.

This clonotype was observed a single time. The V call is TRBV30, the J call TRBJ2-5; D possibly corresponds to TRBD1 (5 bases). The CDR3 spans 14 residues. The V end was cut by 0 bases, the J end by 4 bases, with 12 bases between. CDR1 and CDR2 (germline): GTSNPN, SVGIG (reference sequence). Written as DNA, the CDR3 is TGTGCCTGGAGTGTCGCAGGGCTTGGAGAGACCCAGTACTTC. Translating gives CAWSVAGLGETQYF. Full variable domain (outside the CDR3, taken from reference TRBV30 and TRBJ2-5): SQTIHQWPATLVQPVGSPLSLECTVEGTSNPNLYWYRQAAGRGLQLLFYSVGIGQISSEVPQNLSASRPQDRQFILSSKKLLLSDSGFYLCAWSVAGLGETQYFGPGTRLLVL.

This chain connects TRBV9 to TRBJ1-1; unclear D gene. V was trimmed by 2 bases and J by 2 bases, leaving 7 bases between them. The germline gives CDR1 SGDLS, CDR2 YYNGEE. The CDR3 runs to 13 residues. This CDR3 reads CASSVNFNTEAFF. The CDR3 DNA follows: TGTGCCAGCAGCGTTAACTTTAACACTGAAGCTTTCTTT.

The gene calls are TRBV12-3 or TRBV12-4 and TRBJ2-7, with TRBD2 matching 9 bases. The CDR3 extends over 16 amino acids. With V trimmed by 5 bases and J by 0 bases, 8 bases remained unmatched. This CDR3 is CASSLGTSSFSYEQYF. CDR3 coding DNA: TGTGCCAGCAGTCTCGGGACTAGCTCCTTCTCCTACGAGCAGTACTTC.

This sequence joins TRBV3-1 and TRBJ2-1; D unclear. Trimming took 1 base from V and 6 from J, leaving 7 bases between them. The CDR3 has 13 residues. Germline CDR1 LGHDT, CDR2 YNNKEL (reference sequence). CDR3 sequence (DNA): TGTGCCAGCAGCCAAGGGGTCCTCAATGAGCAGTTCTTC. It specifies CASSQGVLNEQFF.

This rearrangement joins TRBV5-1 to TRBJ2-1, with 10 bases matching TRBD2. The junction had 8 bases not matched to a gene; V was cut back by 4 bases and J by 4 bases. This CDR3 comprises 16 residues. Germline CDR1 SGHRS, CDR2 YFSETQ. The CDR3 protein is CASSPSASGRYNEQFF. CDR3 nucleotides: TGCGCCAGCAGCCCCTCGGCTAGCGGGAGATACAATGAGCAGTTCTTC.

The chain links TRBV28 to TRBJ2-5, with D possibly being TRBD2 (5 bases). V dropped 4 bases and J dropped 7 bases, with 19 bases sitting between them. Germline CDR1 reads MDHEN; CDR2 reads SYDVKM. The CDR3 extends over 15 amino acids. The CDR3 here is CASSSPAGSLATQYF. The CDR3, as DNA: TGTGCCAGCAGTTCCCCCGCGGGCAGCCTAGCGACCCAGTACTTC.

V is TRBV20-1 and J is TRBJ2-7, with TRBD2 identical over 14 bases. J gave up 4 bases and V 5 bases, and 13 bases lay outside the gene matches. The germline CDR1 and CDR2 sequences are DFQATT and SNEGSKA (reference sequence). The CDR3 runs 17 residues. The CDR3 DNA reads TGCAGTGCTGCTCCGGGACTAGCGGGAGTTCTTCGGTACGAGCAGTACTTC. Translation: CSAAPGLAGVLRYEQYF.

The J gene is TRBJ1-1, the V gene TRBV18, with 8 bases fitting TRBD1. CDR3 length: 13 residues. V shed 3 bases, J shed 8 bases, and the junction held 5 bases outside the gene matches. Germline-derived CDR1 and CDR2 are KGHSH and LQKENI. CDR3 sequence reads: CASSPGQGVEAFF. DNA of the CDR3: TGTGCCAGCTCACCCGGACAGGGCGTCGAAGCTTTCTTT.

The chain links TRBV7-9 to TRBJ2-7, with D perhaps TRBD1 or TRBD2 (5 bases each). V gave up 5 bases and J gave up 2 bases, with 16 bases separating them. CDR3 length equals 15 residues. CDR1 and CDR2 (germline): SEHNR, FQNEAQ (reference sequence). The CDR3 bases are TGTGCCAGCAGCCACGGGGCAGGTCAAGCCTACGAGCAGTACTTC. Its protein product is CASSHGAGQAYEQYF.

This chain joins TRBV20-1 and TRBJ2-1; 12 positions match TRBD2. The CDR3 has 15 residues. The J segment lost 4 bases and the V segment lost 3 bases, leaving 4 bases of the junction unmatched. CDR1 is DFQATT, CDR2 SNEGSKA, per germline (reference sequence). The CDR3 loop is CSARTSGSPYNEQFF. Written as DNA, the CDR3 is TGCAGTGCTAGGACTAGCGGGAGTCCTTACAATGAGCAGTTCTTC.

The V gene is TRBV7-3, the J gene TRBJ2-7; D is perhaps TRBD1 or TRBD2 (5 bases each). V shed 0 bases and J shed 6 bases, with 9 bases lying between them. The germline gives CDR1 SGHTA, CDR2 FQGTGA. The CDR3 extends over 13 amino acids. CDR3: CASSLTAGSEQYF. In nucleotides, the CDR3 is TGTGCCAGCAGCTTAACCGCAGGGAGCGAGCAGTACTTC.

The genes are TRBV4-3 and TRBJ2-3; the D is unclear. This CDR3 contains 14 residues. V was clipped by 3 bases and J by 4 bases, with 11 bases between them. Per the germline V gene, CDR1 is LGHNA and CDR2 is YSLEER. The CDR3 loop is CASSQQVGADTQYF. CDR3 DNA: TGCGCCAGCAGCCAGCAGGTTGGGGCAGATACGCAGTATTTT.

This rearrangement joins TRBV30 to TRBJ1-5; D gene unclear. Trimming took 2 bases from V and 1 from J, leaving 9 bases between them. Germline lookup yields CDR1 GTSNPN and CDR2 SVGIG (reference sequence). The CDR3 runs 14 residues. The CDR3 bases are TGTGCCTGGAGTAACCTCCAGAGCAATCAGCCCCAGCATTTT. Translating it yields CAWSNLQSNQPQHF.

V and J are TRBV4-3 and TRBJ2-2; D unresolved. The CDR3 is made up of 16 amino acids. The germline V gene has CDR1 LGHNA and CDR2 YSLEER. V lost 2 bases, J lost 3 bases, and 13 bases lay in between. CDR3 nucleotides: TGCGCCAGCAGCCAAAGATACAAGCCCTACACCGGGGAGCTGTTTTTT. This sequence encodes CASSQRYKPYTGELFF.

The chain employs TRBV20-1 and TRBJ2-7, with TRBD2 identical over 8 bases. This CDR3 comprises 14 residues. V shed 5 bases, J shed 2 bases, and the junction held 8 bases outside the gene matches. Germline-derived CDR1 and CDR2 are DFQATT and SNEGSKA (reference sequence). CDR3 DNA sequence: TGCAGTGCTGAGGCGGGAGGTCGCACCTACGAGCAGTACTTC. This codes for CSAEAGGRTYEQYF.

This chain uses TRBV6-5 with TRBJ2-7; a possible D gene is TRBD2 (6 bases). Trimming took off 10 bases at V and 5 bases at J, with 24 bases between the two ends. The CDR3 totals 15 residues. Germline loops: CDR1 MNHEY, CDR2 SVGAGI. Here the CDR3 reads CATSQVATGANEQYF. In nucleotides, the CDR3 is TGTGCCACTTCCCAAGTGGCTACGGGAGCCAACGAGCAGTACTTC.

The chain carries TRBV20-1 and TRBJ2-1; 8 nucleotides line up with TRBD2. J lost 2 bases, V lost 2 bases, and 2 bases had no gene match. Germline CDR1 is DFQATT and CDR2 is SNEGSKA (reference sequence). The length of the CDR3 is 14 residues. For the CDR3, the DNA is TGCAGTGCTAGACCGGGAGGGCCCTACAATGAGCAGTTCTTC. Protein sequence: CSARPGGPYNEQFF.

Only one count was recorded for this clonotype. The chain uses TRBV20-1 and TRBJ2-7; 7 positions agree with TRBD1. The germline V gene has CDR1 DFQATT and CDR2 SNEGSKA (reference sequence). The CDR3 extends over 14 amino acids. After removal of 5 bases from V and 0 bases from J, the junction contained 7 bases not matched to a gene. CDR3 in amino acids: CSAEDRVSSYEQYF. CDR3 sequence (DNA): TGCAGTGCTGAAGACAGGGTATCCTCCTACGAGCAGTACTTC.

This chain uses TRBV7-6 with TRBJ1-3; D ambiguous. This CDR3 has 14 amino acids. The germline CDR1 and CDR2 sequences are SGHVS and FNYEAQ. Deletions cut 4 bases from V and 4 bases from J, with 11 bases between. CDR3: CASSSPDVGNTIYF. Written as DNA, the CDR3 is TGTGCCAGCAGCTCGCCTGACGTAGGAAACACCATATATTTT.

V is TRBV15 and J is TRBJ2-7; D gene ambiguous. Germline assignment: CDR1 LNHNV and CDR2 YYDKDF (reference sequence). Between the trimmed V and J ends, which lost 0 bases and 4 bases, there was a span of 7 bases. There are 13 residues in the CDR3. The CDR3, as DNA: TGTGCCACCAGCAGAGATAGTGGGTACGAGCAGTACTTC. Residues: CATSRDSGYEQYF.

J is TRBJ1-1 and V is TRBV4-2, with D uncertain. CDR1 is LGHNA, CDR2 YNFKEQ, per germline. Trimming took 4 bases from V and 7 from J, leaving 16 bases between them. This CDR3 contains 14 residues. Written as DNA, the CDR3 is TGTGCCAGCAGCCGACGGCAGGATACAGATGAAGCTTTCTTT. It specifies CASSRRQDTDEAFF.

The rearrangement uses TRBV28 and TRBJ2-3, with 12 bases identical to TRBD2. J lost 1 base, V lost 4 bases, and 3 bases had no gene match. Germline CDR1 reads MDHEN; CDR2 reads SYDVKM. The CDR3 consists of 16 residues. For the CDR3, the DNA is TGTGCCAGCAGTTCGGGACTAGCGGGTCGCACAGATACGCAGTATTTT. Translating gives CASSSGLAGRTDTQYF.

V and J are TRBV4-2 and TRBJ2-7; TRBD1 or TRBD2 may be the D gene (5 bases each). The germline gives CDR1 LGHNA, CDR2 YNFKEQ. This CDR3 has 16 residues. Trimming removed 0 bases from V and 5 bases from J, with 17 bases in between. DNA for the CDR3: TGTGCCAGCAGCCAAGATCCCTCGGGACGGGACCACGAGCAGTACTTC. Translation gives CASSQDPSGRDHEQYF.

The rearrangement uses TRBV4-1 and TRBJ2-1; 8 bases match TRBD2. The germline gives CDR1 MGHRA, CDR2 YSYEKL. There are 15 residues in the CDR3. J was trimmed by 7 bases and V by 1 base; bases with no gene match: 6. CDR3 in DNA: TGCGCCAGCAGCCAAGTGCAGCGGGAGCGGAATGAGCAGTTCTTC. As protein: CASSQVQRERNEQFF.